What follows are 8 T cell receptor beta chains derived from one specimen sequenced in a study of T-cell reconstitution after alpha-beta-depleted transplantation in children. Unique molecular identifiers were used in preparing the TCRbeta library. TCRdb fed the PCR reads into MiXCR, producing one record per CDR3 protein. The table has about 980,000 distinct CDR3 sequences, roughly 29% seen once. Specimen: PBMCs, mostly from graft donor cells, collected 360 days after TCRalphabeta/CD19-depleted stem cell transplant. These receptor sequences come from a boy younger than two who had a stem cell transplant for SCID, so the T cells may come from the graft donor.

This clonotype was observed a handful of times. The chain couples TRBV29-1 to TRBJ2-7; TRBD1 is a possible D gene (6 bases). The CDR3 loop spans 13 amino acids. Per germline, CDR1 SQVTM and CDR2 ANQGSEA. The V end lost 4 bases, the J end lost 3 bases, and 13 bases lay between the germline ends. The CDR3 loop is CSVGRGLDYEQYF. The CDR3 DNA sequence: TGCAGCGTTGGCAGGGGCCTTGACTACGAGCAGTACTTC.

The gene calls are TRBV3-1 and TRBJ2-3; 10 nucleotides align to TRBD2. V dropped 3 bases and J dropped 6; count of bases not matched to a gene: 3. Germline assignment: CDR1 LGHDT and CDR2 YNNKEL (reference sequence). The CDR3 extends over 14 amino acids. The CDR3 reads CASSHLAGEDTQYF. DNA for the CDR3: TGTGCCAGCAGCCATCTAGCGGGGGAGGATACGCAGTATTTT.

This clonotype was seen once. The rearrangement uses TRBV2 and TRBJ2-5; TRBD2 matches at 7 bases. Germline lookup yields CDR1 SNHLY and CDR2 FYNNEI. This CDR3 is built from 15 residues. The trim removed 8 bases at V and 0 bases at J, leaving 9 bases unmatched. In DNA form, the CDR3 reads TGTGCCAGCGTTGGAGCCGGGGGGTACCAAGAGACCCAGTACTTC. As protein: CASVGAGGYQETQYF.

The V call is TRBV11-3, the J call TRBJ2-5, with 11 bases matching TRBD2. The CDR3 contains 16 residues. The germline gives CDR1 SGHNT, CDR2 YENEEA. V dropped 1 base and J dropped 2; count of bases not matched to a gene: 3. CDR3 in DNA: TGTGCCAGCAGCTTAGTCTCTAGCGGGGGGCAAGAGACCCAGTACTTC. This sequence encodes CASSLVSSGGQETQYF. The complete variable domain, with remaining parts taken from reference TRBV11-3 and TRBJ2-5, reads EAGVVQSPRYKIIEKKQPVAFWCNPISGHNTLYWYLQNLGQGPELLIRYENEEAVDDSQLPKDRFSAERLKGVDSTLKIQPAELGDSAVYLCASSLVSSGGQETQYFGPGTRLLVL.

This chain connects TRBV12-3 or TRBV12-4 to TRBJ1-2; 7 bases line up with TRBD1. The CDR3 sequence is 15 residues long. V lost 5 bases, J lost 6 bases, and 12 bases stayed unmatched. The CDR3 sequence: CASSPGGAGRHGYTF. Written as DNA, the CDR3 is TGTGCCAGCAGTCCAGGGGGAGCAGGGCGGCATGGCTACACCTTC.

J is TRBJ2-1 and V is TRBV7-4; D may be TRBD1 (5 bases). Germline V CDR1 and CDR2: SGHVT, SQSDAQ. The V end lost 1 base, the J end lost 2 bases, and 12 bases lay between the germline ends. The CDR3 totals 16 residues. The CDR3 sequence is CASSLGQGCTYNEQFF. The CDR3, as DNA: TGTGCCAGCAGCTTAGGGCAGGGCTGTACCTACAATGAGCAGTTCTTC.

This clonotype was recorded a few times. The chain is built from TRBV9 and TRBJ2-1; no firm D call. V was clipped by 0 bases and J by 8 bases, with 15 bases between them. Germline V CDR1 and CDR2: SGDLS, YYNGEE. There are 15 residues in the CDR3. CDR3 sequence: CASSVDPHASYEQFF. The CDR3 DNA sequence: TGTGCCAGCAGCGTAGATCCACACGCGTCCTATGAGCAGTTCTTC.

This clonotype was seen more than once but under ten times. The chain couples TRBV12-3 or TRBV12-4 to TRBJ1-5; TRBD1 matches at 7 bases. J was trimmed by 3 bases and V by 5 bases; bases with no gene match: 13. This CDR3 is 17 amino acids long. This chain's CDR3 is CASSPGGGGAYNQPQHF. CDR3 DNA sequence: TGTGCCAGCAGTCCAGGGGGTGGAGGGGCATACAATCAGCCCCAGCATTTT.